These 23 T cell receptor beta chains came from one sample sequenced in a study of molecular identifiers for immune sequencing clone quantification. TCRdb analysed the PCR reads with MiXCR anew, one entry per CDR3 protein. The sample has approximately 670,000 distinct CDR3 sequences; about 20% are singletons. The sample comprised naive CD8+ T cells from blood, with Jurkat cell RNA spiked in. Subset meaning: FACS-sorted CD8+CD4-CCR7+CD45RA+ naive T cells. All receptors come from a human donor in good health. Some libraries in this study had Jurkat cell RNA spiked in.

This clonotype has ten or more counts. The V gene is TRBV7-6, the J gene TRBJ2-5; 7 bases are a match to TRBD2. V lost 1 base and J lost 5; bases outside the gene matches: 7. Germline-derived CDR1 and CDR2 are SGHVS and FNYEAQ. This CDR3 is 15 amino acids long. CDR3 residues: CASSLDWRGMETQYF. The CDR3, as DNA: TGTGCCAGCAGCTTAGATTGGCGGGGGATGGAGACCCAGTACTTC.

In the case of this clonotype: This may arise from a read error, as a much more abundant clone is one base away. V usage is TRBV4-2 and J usage is TRBJ1-1, with D possibly TRBD1 on 6 matching bases. The CDR3 spans 15 residues. Germline V gene data show CDR1 as LGHNA and CDR2 as YNFKEQ. The CDR3 spells CASNQDAEGVTEAFF. CDR3 nucleotides: TGTGCCAGCAACCAAGATGCTGAGGGGGTCACTGAAGCTTTCTTT.

About this clonotype itself: A much bigger clone sits one base away, suggesting this may be a read error. CDR3: CASGIPRLHALVANTEAFF. The CDR3 region has the DNA TGTGCCAGCGGCATACCACGCCTCCACGCCCTTGTGGCGAACACTGAAGCTTTCTTT. The chain combines TRBV6-1 with TRBJ1-1; D is uncertain. The CDR3 sequence is 19 residues long. Trimming stripped 8 bases from V and 1 base from J, with 29 bases between. In germline, CDR1 is MNHNS, CDR2 SASEGT.

This sequence joins TRBV12-3 or TRBV12-4 and TRBJ2-7; 12 nucleotides align to TRBD1. The CDR3 length is 14 residues. V gave up 5 bases and J gave up 5 bases; unmatched junction bases: 4. CDR3 protein: CASSDGTGGNEQYF. The CDR3 nucleotides are TGTGCCAGCAGTGATGGGACAGGGGGCAACGAGCAGTACTTC.

Comments on this clonotype: Germline is not matched at one junction end, which may reflect a read error. This sequence joins TRBV5-3 and TRBJ2-7, with D unresolved. The J call is doubtful: the DNA matches TRBJ2-1 better. TRBV5-3 is marked as an open reading frame, function uncertain. This CDR3 spans 15 amino acids. CDR3 loop: CSSSRTTSPYNEQFF. The CDR3 DNA follows: TGTTCCAGCAGCCGCACAACCAGCCCCTACAATGAGCAGTTCTTC.

The V gene is TRBV4-1, the J gene TRBJ2-3; a weak D match, TRBD1 (5 bases). The DNA matches TRBJ1-5 better at its end, which makes the J call doubtful. CDR1 and CDR2 from the germline V gene are MGHRA and YSYEKL. The CDR3 length is 17 residues. The CDR3 loop is CASSQVPGPLATDTQHF. DNA for the CDR3: TGCGCCAGCAGCCAAGTTCCAGGGCCCCTAGCCACAGATACGCAGCATTTT.

V is TRBV6-5 and J is TRBJ1-6; 10 bases are a match to TRBD1. This CDR3 has 15 amino acids. V trimming: 2 bases; J trimming: 6 bases; junction bases outside the gene matches: 1. The V gene's germline CDR1 is MNHEY and CDR2 SVGAGI. The CDR3: CASSYRTGGNSPLHF. The DNA of the CDR3 is TGTGCCAGCAGTTACAGGACAGGGGGTAATTCACCCCTCCACTTT.

Turning to this clonotype: The germline gene is not matched at one end of the junction; a read error may be the cause. The rearrangement joins TRBV6-6 to TRBJ2-1; D might be TRBD1 (5 bases). The CDR3 spans 15 residues. Germline loops: CDR1 MNHNY, CDR2 SVGAGI (reference sequence). DNA of the CDR3: TGTGCCAGCAGTTACGACAGTAAATCCTACGATGAGCAGTTCTTC. It is translated as CASSYDSKSYDEQFF.

The rearrangement links TRBV11-2 to TRBJ2-5; 8 bases agree with TRBD1. CDR1 is SGHAT, CDR2 FQNNGV, per germline. The CDR3 length is 14 residues. V lost 8 bases, J lost 1 base, and 6 bases stayed unmatched. CDR3 in amino acids: CASGQGASQETQYF. Here the CDR3 DNA reads TGTGCCAGCGGCCAGGGGGCGTCCCAAGAGACCCAGTACTTC.

This chain joins TRBV12-3 or TRBV12-4 and TRBJ2-1; no definite D call. The CDR3 has 16 amino acids. V lost 3 bases and J 0 bases, leaving 12 bases between the germline ends. The CDR3 is CASSFPYSSSYNEQFF. The CDR3 DNA reads TGTGCCAGCAGTTTCCCCTACTCGAGCTCCTACAATGAGCAGTTCTTC.

The rearrangement links TRBV19 to TRBJ2-1; TRBD2 matches at 7 bases. Germline assignment: CDR1 LNHDA and CDR2 SQIVND (reference sequence). Unmatched junction bases numbered 9, after V lost 4 bases and J lost 3 bases. The CDR3 is made up of 16 amino acids. CDR3: CASSSFGAGVYNEQFF. The CDR3, as DNA: TGTGCCAGTAGTAGTTTCGGGGCGGGAGTCTACAATGAGCAGTTCTTC.

This clonotype has a count of ten or more. The chain employs TRBV20-1 and TRBJ2-2; D may be TRBD2 (6 bases). The CDR3 length is 15 residues. Trimming removed 5 bases at V and 1 base at J, with 14 bases between. CDR1 and CDR2 (germline): DFQATT, SNEGSKA (reference sequence). CDR3 protein: CSAEKVGGNTGELFF. The CDR3, as DNA: TGCAGTGCTGAAAAGGTGGGGGGGAACACCGGGGAGCTGTTTTTT.

The chain carries TRBV9 and TRBJ1-3; 7 bases agree with TRBD1. V lost 4 bases and J lost 0; bases outside the gene matches: 7. The CDR3 extends over 16 amino acids. CDR1 is SGDLS, CDR2 YYNGEE, per germline. CDR3 region: CASSPRGQSSGNTIYF. In nucleotides, the CDR3 is TGTGCCAGCAGCCCACGGGGACAGTCCTCTGGAAACACCATATATTTT.

Note on this clonotype: One end of the junction varies from germline; a read error may be responsible. This chain connects TRBV4-3 to TRBJ2-1, with 8 bases identical to TRBD1. CDR3 length equals 16 residues. Per germline, CDR1 LGHNA and CDR2 YSLEER. This CDR3 reads CASSNRQGTSYDEQFF. In DNA, the CDR3 is TGCGCCAGCAGCAACCGACAGGGGACATCCTACGATGAGCAGTTCTTC.

This clonotype has just a few counts. The gene calls are TRBV12-3 or TRBV12-4 and TRBJ2-1; weak D call: TRBD2 (5 bases). V dropped 6 bases and J dropped 0 bases, with 18 bases sitting between them. This CDR3 spans 17 amino acids. The CDR3 region has the DNA TGTGCCAGCAGCCATGAATCAGCGGTGAGCTCCTACAATGAGCAGTTCTTC. Translation gives CASSHESAVSSYNEQFF.

This clonotype was detected a few times. The genes are TRBV7-9 and TRBJ2-3; 10 bases are shared with TRBD2. CDR3 size: 17 residues. V lost 2 bases, J lost 2 bases, and 7 bases stayed unmatched. CDR1 SEHNR and CDR2 FQNEAQ come from the germline V gene (reference sequence). CDR3 coding DNA: TGTGCCAGCAGCTTAACTCGAGCGGGAGGGTTCACAGATACGCAGTATTTT. This sequence encodes CASSLTRAGGFTDTQYF.

This clonotype turned up a few times. The chain recombines TRBV6-1 with TRBJ2-2; D not certain. CDR1 is MNHNS and CDR2 is SASEGT in the germline V gene. The length of the CDR3 is 14 residues. Trimming left V 2 bases short and J 2 bases short, with 6 bases between. CDR3 DNA: TGTGCCAGCAGTGAACCTATAAACACCGGGGAGCTGTTTTTT. It is translated as CASSEPINTGELFF.

This clonotype was observed many times. The chain carries TRBV28 and TRBJ2-1; 13 nucleotides match TRBD2. V lost 3 bases and J lost 4; bases outside the gene matches: 9. Germline V lookup: CDR1 MDHEN, CDR2 SYDVKM. The CDR3 runs 18 residues. Here the CDR3 reads CASSLVRLAGGSYNEQFF. Written as DNA, the CDR3 is TGTGCCAGCAGTTTGGTTCGACTAGCGGGGGGTTCTTACAATGAGCAGTTCTTC. The full variable domain, rest sourced from reference TRBV28 and TRBJ2-1, is DVKVTQSSRYLVKRTGEKVFLECVQDMDHENMFWYRQDPGLGLRLIYFSYDVKMKEKGDIPEGYSVSREKKERFSLILESASTNQTSMYLCASSLVRLAGGSYNEQFFGPGTRLTVL.

This clonotype came up a few times. The chain joins TRBV4-1 to TRBJ1-5; D remains unclear. Trimming took off 1 base at V and 6 bases at J, with 16 bases between the two ends. Germline lookup yields CDR1 MGHRA and CDR2 YSYEKL. The CDR3 is 16 residues long. The CDR3 is CASSQAAGLPSQPQHF. The CDR3 DNA reads TGCGCCAGCAGCCAAGCCGCGGGTCTTCCGAGTCAGCCCCAGCATTTT.

V usage is TRBV9 and J usage is TRBJ2-5; 7 bases map to TRBD1. The germline CDR1 and CDR2 sequences are SGDLS and YYNGEE. The J segment lost 4 bases and the V segment lost 0 bases, leaving 9 bases of the junction unmatched. The CDR3 consists of 16 residues. The CDR3 nucleotides are TGTGCCAGCAGCGTAGCAAGGACAGGAGAGGTAGAGACCCAGTACTTC. This sequence encodes CASSVARTGEVETQYF.

Only one count was recorded for this clonotype. This clone may be a read error of a much larger clone one base away. The chain is built from TRBV21-1 and TRBJ1-1; the D call of TRBD1 is as the table states it, not checked on the DNA. TRBV21-1 is labeled a pseudogene. CDR3 length equals 13 residues. CDR3 residues: CVSSKDSQEEAFF. The CDR3 DNA reads TGTGTCAGCAGCAAAGATTCCCAGGAAGAAGCTTTCTTT.

This clonotype was detected a few times. V gene TRBV4-3 combines with J gene TRBJ2-7, with a tentative D call TRBD2 (5 bases). This CDR3 comprises 14 residues. The germline CDR1 and CDR2 sequences are LGHNA and YSLEER. V was trimmed by 0 bases and J by 2 bases, leaving 8 bases between them. In DNA form, the CDR3 reads TGCGCCAGCAGCCAAGAATACGGGACCTACGAGCAGTACTTC. This encodes CASSQEYGTYEQYF.

In this sample, this clonotype turned up a few times. The rearrangement links TRBV7-9 to TRBJ2-1, with 11 bases lining up with TRBD2. Germline V gene data show CDR1 as SEHNR and CDR2 as FQNEAQ (reference sequence). The CDR3 is 16 amino acids. Trimming at V came to 4 bases and at J to 2 bases, leaving 4 bases not matched to a gene. The CDR3 sequence is CASSSTSGGTYNEQFF. The DNA for the CDR3 is TGTGCCAGCAGCTCAACTAGCGGGGGTACCTACAATGAGCAGTTCTTC.